The 7 T cell receptor beta chains listed next were all sequenced from one sample in a study of cytomegalovirus exposure and HLA in healthy donors (dated by TCRdb to between 2016 and 2019). Library generation was performed with the immunoSEQ multiplex PCR assay. TCRdb re-hosts the immuneACCESS table, in-frame sequences only. Its copies lack some clones; in the studies checked, an unresolved V gene accounts for under half of them, and the cause for the rest is not known. This sample is represented by around 300,000 clones; about 86% of them were singletons. The biggest ten clones account for 1% of the sample. Sequenced: PBMCs. The receptors were sampled from a woman aged 18-29 years in good health and CMV-seronegative.

This clone was seen just once. The genes are TRBV13 and TRBJ2-5, with 9 bases lining up with TRBD2. CDR1 is PRHDT, CDR2 FYEKMQ, per germline (reference sequence). The junction had 8 bases not matched to a gene; V was cut back by 5 bases and J by 4 bases. This CDR3 is 15 amino acids long. Here the CDR3 DNA reads TGTGCCAGCAGCCCATTAGCGGGAGCAGGAGAGACCCAGTACTTC. This gives the protein CASSPLAGAGETQYF.

This clone was counted a single time. The rearrangement links TRBV7-2 to TRBJ1-6, with 7 positions matching TRBD1. V trimming: 2 bases; J trimming: 6 bases; junction bases outside the gene matches: 4. CDR1 is SGHTA and CDR2 is FQGNSA in the germline V gene. This CDR3 spans 15 amino acids. The CDR3 sequence: CASSLRQGANSPLHF. CDR3 nucleotides: TGTGCCAGCAGCTTACGACAGGGTGCTAATTCACCCCTCCACTTT. Full variable domain (outside the CDR3, taken from reference TRBV7-2 and TRBJ1-6): GAGVSQSPSNKVTEKGKDVELRCDPISGHTALYWYRQSLGQGLEFLIYFQGNSAPDKSGLPSDRFSAERTGGSVSTLTIQRTQQEDSAVYLCASSLRQGANSPLHFGNGTRLTVT.

The chain links TRBV19 to TRBJ2-1; TRBD1 might be the D (5 bases). The CDR3 runs 14 residues. With 3 bases removed from V and 5 bases from J, the gap between germline ends came to 11 bases. Germline V gene data show CDR1 as LNHDA and CDR2 as SQIVND (reference sequence). CDR3 DNA: TGTGCCAGTAGTATGTTGGGGCTCAACAATGAGCAGTTCTTC. It specifies CASSMLGLNNEQFF.

This clone has only one observation. The chain employs TRBV30 and TRBJ1-6; D call uncertain. CDR1 and CDR2 from the germline V gene are GTSNPN and SVGIG (reference sequence). The germline V and J ends were trimmed by 3 bases and 4 bases, with 16 bases remaining between them. The CDR3 extends over 16 amino acids. The CDR3 DNA reads TGTGCCTGGAGGCGGGTAGCAGGAGGATATAATTCACCCCTCCACTTT. Translating gives CAWRRVAGGYNSPLHF.

V and J are TRBV5-6 and TRBJ1-2; D uncertain. V was cut by 2 bases and J by 8 bases, with 13 bases left in between. The CDR3 is made up of 13 amino acids. The V gene's germline CDR1 is SGHDT and CDR2 YYEEEE. CDR3 in amino acids: CASSFTPGDGYTF. For the CDR3, the DNA is TGTGCCAGCAGCTTTACCCCAGGCGACGGCTACACCTTC.

The chain employs TRBV2 and TRBJ2-2, with 7 bases aligning to TRBD1. The CDR3 loop spans 14 amino acids. In germline, CDR1 is SNHLY, CDR2 FYNNEI. The junction had 7 bases not matched to a gene; V was cut back by 4 bases and J by 8 bases. The CDR3 is CASSGTGALGELFF. DNA for the CDR3: TGTGCCAGCAGTGGAACAGGGGCCTTAGGGGAGCTGTTTTTT.

The rearrangement links TRBV9 to TRBJ2-3, with D maybe TRBD2 (6 bases). Trimming removed 0 bases at V and 6 bases at J, with 11 bases between. The CDR3 extends over 14 amino acids. Germline CDR1 SGDLS, CDR2 YYNGEE. The CDR3 here is CASSVVGTSDTQYF. DNA of the CDR3: TGTGCCAGCAGCGTAGTAGGGACTTCCGATACGCAGTATTTT. Combining the CDR3 with reference TRBV9 and TRBJ2-3 gives the whole variable domain DSGVTQTPKHLITATGQRVTLRCSPRSGDLSVYWYQQSLDQGLQFLIQYYNGEERAKGNILERFSAQQFPDLHSELNLSSLELGDSALYFCASSVVGTSDTQYFGPGTRLTVL.